These T cell receptor beta chains were read from a single sample in a study of blood T cell repertoires in COVID-19. Produced via immunoSEQ multiplex PCR; TCRdb's table is partial and in-frame only. The repertoire holds 200,000 to 250,000 clones, approximately 84% seen once, with about 3% in the top ten. The sequencing sample was made of peripheral blood. All receptors derive from a woman aged 30 to 39 who had recovered from COVID-19. CDR3s include the opening cysteine and the closing phenylalanine or tryptophan. D genes are given only for firm matches. Only some rows state a clone size, as once, few, many or a class for expanded clones.

clone_size d_call j_call v_call cdr3_nt cdr3_aa
NA NA TRBJ1-6 TRBV21-1 TGTGCCAGCAGCAAAGTGGTGGCAGGGGACGAACGGTCTGGCTCCTATAATTCACCCCTCCACTTT CASSKVVAGDERSGSYNSPLHF
NA NA TRBJ1-1 TRBV5-5 TGTGCCAGCAGCGTGCACATGAACACTGAAGCTTTCTTT CASSVHMNTEAFF
NA NA TRBJ1-2 TRBV24-1 TGTGCCACCAGTGATTCGGGAGACTCCTACACCTTC CATSDSGDSYTF
NA NA TRBJ1-1 TRBV10-3 TGTGCCATCAGCGCACCACCTACTATGGGCACTGAAGCTTTCTTT CAISAPPTMGTEAFF
NA NA TRBJ1-6 TRBV6-2/TRBV6-3 TGTGCCAGCAGTTACGGAGAACGGTCACCCCTCCACTTT CASSYGERSPLHF
NA TRBD1 TRBJ2-7 TRBV6-1 TGTGCCAGCAGCCTAGGGACAGGCTACGAGCAGTACTTC CASSLGTGYEQYF
NA NA TRBJ1-1 TRBV27 TGTGCCAGCAGTTTATCGGTGGCAGGGCTCCGAATCCGGGCTTTCTTT CASSLSVAGLRIRAFF
NA TRBD2 TRBJ2-7 TRBV6-2/TRBV6-3 TGTGCCAGCAGTCTCCGGGAGGTCTACGAGCAGTACTTC CASSLREVYEQYF
NA TRBD1 TRBJ2-5 TRBV15 TGTGCCACCAGCAGAGAAAGGACAGGAGTAGAGACCCAGTACTTC CATSRERTGVETQYF
NA TRBD2 TRBJ2-1 TRBV14 TGTGCCAGCAGCCATCGGAGACTAGCGGGGGGGAATGAGCAGTTCTTC CASSHRRLAGGNEQFF
NA TRBD2 TRBJ2-2 TRBV5-1 TGCGCCAGCAGCCTGATAGCGGGGGGGAACACCGGGGAGCTGTTTTTT CASSLIAGGNTGELFF
many NA TRBJ1-2 TRBV7-8 TGTGCCAGCAGCTTAGCGCTACAGGGTGCCTATGGCTACACCTTC CASSLALQGAYGYTF
few NA TRBJ2-5 TRBV29-1 TGCAGCGTTGAGCGAACCACCCAAGAGACCCAGTACTTC CSVERTTQETQYF
NA NA TRBJ2-2 TRBV5-4 TGTGCCAGCAGCTTGGAAAGGGGGGGGACCGGGGAGCTGTTTTTT CASSLERGGTGELFF
NA NA TRBJ1-1 TRBV5-1 TGCGCCAGCAGCGAGACAGGGAACACTGAAGCTTTCTTT CASSETGNTEAFF
NA TRBD2 TRBJ2-1 TRBV19 TGTGCCAGTAGTAAGAGCGGGGGGGCGATAACCTACAATGAGCAGTTCTTC CASSKSGGAITYNEQFF
NA TRBD1 TRBJ1-6 TRBV30 TGTGCCTGGAGTGTTGGAGGGGGCGGGAATTCACCCCTCCACTTT CAWSVGGGGNSPLHF
NA NA TRBJ2-7 TRBV4-1 TGCGCCAGCAGCCAAGAAAGAGGAGTGACTAGGACCTACGAGCAGTACTTC CASSQERGVTRTYEQYF
NA TRBD1 TRBJ2-4 TRBV5-4 TGTGCCAGCAGCTTGAGTGGACAGGGATTAGCCAAAAACATTCAGTACTTC CASSLSGQGLAKNIQYF
once NA TRBJ1-1 TRBV7-2 TGTGCCAGCAGCACCTCGGGGGGCGTGTTGACTGAAGCTTTCTTT CASSTSGGVLTEAFF
few TRBD1 TRBJ1-1 TRBV19 TGTGCCAGTAAATTGCGGACAGGGGGGACCTTGGGTGAAGCTTTCTTT CASKLRTGGTLGEAFF
few NA TRBJ2-5 TRBV7-2 TGTGCCAGCAGCTTAAGGGTTGGGGGGCAAGAGACCCAGTACTTC CASSLRVGGQETQYF
NA NA TRBJ2-7 TRBV6-1 TGTGCCAGCAGTGAAAGAGAGAGAGGGAACTACGAGCAGTACTTC CASSERERGNYEQYF
NA TRBD1 TRBJ1-1 TRBV6-2/TRBV6-3 TGTGCCAGCAGTTACAGGGGACAGAGGGTTATCACTGAAGCTTTCTTT CASSYRGQRVITEAFF
once NA TRBJ2-1 TRBV7-9 TGTGCCAGCAGGACCACACAGGTTGGGGGCGATGAGCAGTTCTTC CASRTTQVGGDEQFF
NA TRBD1 TRBJ1-6 TRBV5-4 TGTGCCAGCAGCTTGGACAGGGGGGCTGGTAATTCACCCCTCCACTTT CASSLDRGAGNSPLHF
NA TRBD1 TRBJ1-6 TRBV18 TGTGCCAGCTCATTGGGACAGGGGGATTCACCCCTCCACTTT CASSLGQGDSPLHF
once TRBD1 TRBJ1-1 TRBV6-5 TGTGCCACAGAGAGGACAGGGAACACTGAAGCTTTCTTT CATERTGNTEAFF
NA NA TRBJ2-7 TRBV12-2 TGTGCAAGTCGCTTAGCAGTTGGACAGGGAGTATACTCCTACGAGCAGTACTTC CASRLAVGQGVYSYEQYF
NA NA TRBJ1-1 TRBV4-3 TGCGCCAGCAGCCAAGGGATGGGGGCGCAGGCTTTCTTT CASSQGMGAQAFF
few TRBD1 TRBJ1-1 TRBV6-1 TGTGCCAGCAGTGACCGGGACAGGGTACTGAGTGCTTTCTTT CASSDRDRVLSAFF
NA TRBD1 TRBJ1-1 TRBV14 TGTGCCAGCAGCCAAGCCCGCGGGACAGGGTCTGAAGCTTTCTTT CASSQARGTGSEAFF
NA NA TRBJ2-3 TRBV18 TGTGCCAGCTCACCCCTATTTAAGTCTAGCACAGATACGCAGTATTTT CASSPLFKSSTDTQYF
NA NA TRBJ2-3 TRBV14 TGTGCCAGCAGCCAAGATCTGCGCGATACGCAGTATTTT CASSQDLRDTQYF
NA NA TRBJ2-3 TRBV7-3 TGTGCCAGCAGCTTGACAGACCCAGATACGCAGTATTTT CASSLTDPDTQYF
NA TRBD2 TRBJ2-5 TRBV3-1/TRBV3-2 TGTGCCAGCAGCCGGACTAGCGGGCCAATGTTTCAAGAGACCCAGTACTTC CASSRTSGPMFQETQYF
NA NA TRBJ1-2 TRBV2 TGTGCCAGCAGTGATAATAGCTATGGCTACACCTTC CASSDNSYGYTF
NA NA TRBJ2-2 TRBV5-1 TGCGCCAGCAGCACACCCGCCGGGGAGCTGTTTTTT CASSTPAGELFF
NA NA TRBJ2-2 TRBV3-1/TRBV3-2 TGTGCCAGCAGCCAAGATTTACGGGACACCGGGGAGCTGTTTTTT CASSQDLRDTGELFF
NA TRBD1 TRBJ1-2 TRBV6-5 TGTGCCAGCAGCATGACAGGGAACTATGGCTACACCTTC CASSMTGNYGYTF
NA NA TRBJ1-1 TRBV6-5 TGTGCCAGCAGCATCACACAGGGTAACACTGAAGCTTTCTTT CASSITQGNTEAFF
NA NA TRBJ2-3 TRBV3-1/TRBV3-2 TGTGCCAGCAGCCAGGGTCTTCTAGACACAGATACGCAGTATTTT CASSQGLLDTDTQYF